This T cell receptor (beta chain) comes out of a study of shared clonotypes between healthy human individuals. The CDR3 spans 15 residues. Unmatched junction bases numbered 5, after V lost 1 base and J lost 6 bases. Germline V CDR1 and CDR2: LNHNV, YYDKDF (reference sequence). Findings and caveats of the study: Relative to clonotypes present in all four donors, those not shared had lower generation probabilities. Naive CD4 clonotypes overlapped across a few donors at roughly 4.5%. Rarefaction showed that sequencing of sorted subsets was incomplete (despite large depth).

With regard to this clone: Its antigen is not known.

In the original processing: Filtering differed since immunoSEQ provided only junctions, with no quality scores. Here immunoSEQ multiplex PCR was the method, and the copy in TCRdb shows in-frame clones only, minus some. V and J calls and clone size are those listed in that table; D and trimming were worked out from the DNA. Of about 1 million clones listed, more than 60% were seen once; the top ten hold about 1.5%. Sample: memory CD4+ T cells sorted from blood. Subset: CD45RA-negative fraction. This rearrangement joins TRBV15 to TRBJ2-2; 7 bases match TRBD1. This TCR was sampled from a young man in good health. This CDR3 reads CATSRVDRVAGELFF. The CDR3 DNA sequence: TGTGCCACCAGCAGAGTAGACAGGGTGGCCGGGGAGCTGTTTTTT.